This TCR beta chain was recovered during a study of shared clonotypes between healthy human individuals. The V end was cut by 6 bases, the J end by 3 bases, with 12 bases between. The CDR3 length is 13 residues. The V gene's germline CDR1 is MNHEY and CDR2 SVGAGI. Researchers divided each subset's genomic DNA evenly across several immunoSEQ plates. Using immunoSEQ multiplex PCR, the repertoire was profiled, and TCRdb retains in-frame clones only, with some absent. The sample shows about 490,000 clones, roughly 80% of them seen only once. This clone is medium-sized by share. Other DNA sequences from this sample encode an identical CDR3 as well.

Input material: PBMCs. The V call is TRBV6-5, the J call TRBJ2-7, with TRBD2 as a possible D gene (6 bases). The clonotype originates from a middle-aged woman in good health. Some clones in this sample may be carry-over from other donors' samples. The CDR3, as DNA: TGTGCCAGCAGCCTTGTGGGGGGCTACGAGCAGTACTTC. Its protein is CASSLVGGYEQYF.